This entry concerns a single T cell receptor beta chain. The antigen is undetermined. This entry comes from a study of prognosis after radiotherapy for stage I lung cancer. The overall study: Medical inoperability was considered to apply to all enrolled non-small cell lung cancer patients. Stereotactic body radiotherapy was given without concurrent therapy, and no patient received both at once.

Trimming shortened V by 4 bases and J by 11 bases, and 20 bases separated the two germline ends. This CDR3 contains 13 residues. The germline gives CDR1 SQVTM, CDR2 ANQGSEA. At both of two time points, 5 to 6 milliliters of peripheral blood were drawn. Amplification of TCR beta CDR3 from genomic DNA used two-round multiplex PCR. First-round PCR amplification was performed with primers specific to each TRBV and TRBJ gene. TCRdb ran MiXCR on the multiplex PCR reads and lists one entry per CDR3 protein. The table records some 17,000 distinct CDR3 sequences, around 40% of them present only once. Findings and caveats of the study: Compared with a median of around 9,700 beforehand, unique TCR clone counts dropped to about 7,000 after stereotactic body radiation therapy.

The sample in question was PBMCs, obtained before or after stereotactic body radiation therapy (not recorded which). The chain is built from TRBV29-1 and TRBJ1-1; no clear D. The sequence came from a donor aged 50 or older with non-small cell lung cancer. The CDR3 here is CSVAAENGRSAFF. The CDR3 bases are TGCAGCGTTGCGGCAGAAAATGGACGAAGCGCTTTCTTT.